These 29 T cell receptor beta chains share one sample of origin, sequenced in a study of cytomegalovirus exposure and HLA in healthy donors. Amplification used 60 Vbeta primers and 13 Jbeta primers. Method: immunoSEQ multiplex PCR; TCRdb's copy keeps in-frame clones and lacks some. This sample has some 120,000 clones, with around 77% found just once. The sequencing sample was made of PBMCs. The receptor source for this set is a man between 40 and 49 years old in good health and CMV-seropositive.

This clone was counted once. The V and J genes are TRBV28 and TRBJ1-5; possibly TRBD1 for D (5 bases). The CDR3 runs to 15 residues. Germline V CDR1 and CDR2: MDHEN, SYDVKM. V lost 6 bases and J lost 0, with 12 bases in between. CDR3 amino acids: CASRPTGASNQPQHF. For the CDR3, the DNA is TGTGCCAGCAGACCAACAGGCGCTAGCAATCAGCCCCAGCATTTT.

CDR3 nucleotide sequence: TGTGCCAGAAGGTCCCGGGACAGTTACGAGCAGTACTTC. It translates to CARRSRDSYEQYF. V gene TRBV2 combines with J gene TRBJ2-5, with 7 nucleotides matching TRBD1. The J call may be in error: the DNA end matches TRBJ2-7 better. Looked up from germline, CDR1 is SNHLY and CDR2 is FYNNEI. The CDR3 sequence is 13 residues long.

DNA for the CDR3: TGCGCCAGCAGCCGCCCGGCCGACAGGGGGATTTCCGAGCAGTACTTC. Protein product: CASSRPADRGISEQYF. The chain uses TRBV5-1 and TRBJ2-7; 9 nucleotides align to TRBD1. The CDR3 has 16 residues. The J segment lost 6 bases and the V segment lost 4 bases, leaving 14 bases of the junction unmatched. Germline CDR1 is SGHRS and CDR2 is YFSETQ.

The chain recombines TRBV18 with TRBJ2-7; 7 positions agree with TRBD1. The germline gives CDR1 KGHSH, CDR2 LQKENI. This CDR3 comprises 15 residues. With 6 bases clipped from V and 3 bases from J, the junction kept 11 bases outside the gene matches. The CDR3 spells CASSPRRDRNYEQYF. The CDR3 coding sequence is TGTGCCAGCTCCCCCCGCCGGGACAGAAACTACGAGCAGTACTTC.

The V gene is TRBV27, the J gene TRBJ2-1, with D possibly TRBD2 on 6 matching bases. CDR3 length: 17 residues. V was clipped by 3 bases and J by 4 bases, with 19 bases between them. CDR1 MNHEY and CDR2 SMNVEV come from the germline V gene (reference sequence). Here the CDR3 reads CASSFLGQPGVYNEQFF. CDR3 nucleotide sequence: TGTGCCAGCAGTTTCCTTGGGCAGCCGGGGGTTTACAATGAGCAGTTCTTC.

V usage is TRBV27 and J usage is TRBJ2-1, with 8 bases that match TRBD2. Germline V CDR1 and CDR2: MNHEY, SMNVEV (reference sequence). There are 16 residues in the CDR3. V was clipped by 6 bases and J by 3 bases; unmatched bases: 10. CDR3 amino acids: CASSLWLAGLYNEQFF. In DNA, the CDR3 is TGTGCCAGCAGCCTCTGGCTAGCGGGCCTCTACAATGAGCAGTTCTTC.

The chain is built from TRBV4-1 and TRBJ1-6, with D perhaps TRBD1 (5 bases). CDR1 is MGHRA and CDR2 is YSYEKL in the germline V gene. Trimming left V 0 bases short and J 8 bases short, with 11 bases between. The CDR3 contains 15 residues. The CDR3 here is CASSQESGGYSPLHF. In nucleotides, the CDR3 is TGCGCCAGCAGCCAAGAATCGGGGGGATATTCACCCCTCCACTTT.

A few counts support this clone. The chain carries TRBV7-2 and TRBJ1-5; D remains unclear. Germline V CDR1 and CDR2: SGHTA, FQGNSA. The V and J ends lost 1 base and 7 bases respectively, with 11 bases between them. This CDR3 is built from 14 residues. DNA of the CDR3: TGTGCCAGCAGCTTAGACCCTGGAGGACAGCCCCAGCATTTT. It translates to CASSLDPGGQPQHF.

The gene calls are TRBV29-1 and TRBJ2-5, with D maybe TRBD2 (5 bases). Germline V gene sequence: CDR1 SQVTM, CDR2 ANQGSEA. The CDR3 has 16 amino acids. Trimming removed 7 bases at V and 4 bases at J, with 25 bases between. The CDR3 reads CSAGLDYHPLGETQYF. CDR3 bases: TGCAGCGCTGGACTCGATTATCACCCTTTAGGAGAGACCCAGTACTTC.

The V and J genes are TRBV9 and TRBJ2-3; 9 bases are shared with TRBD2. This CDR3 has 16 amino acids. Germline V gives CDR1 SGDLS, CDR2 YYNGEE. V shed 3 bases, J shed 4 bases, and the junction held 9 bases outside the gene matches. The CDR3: CASSAQGTSFSDTQYF. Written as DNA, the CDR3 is TGTGCCAGCAGCGCGCAGGGGACTAGCTTTTCAGATACGCAGTATTTT.

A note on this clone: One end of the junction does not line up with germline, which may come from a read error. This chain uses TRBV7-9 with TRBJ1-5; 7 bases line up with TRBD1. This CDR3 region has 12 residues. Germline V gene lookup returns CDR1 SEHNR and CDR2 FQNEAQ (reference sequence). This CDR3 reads CSSSRDSQPQHF. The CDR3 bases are TGTTCCAGCAGCCGGGACAGTCAGCCCCAGCATTTT. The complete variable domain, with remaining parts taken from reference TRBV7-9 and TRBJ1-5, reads DTGVSQNPRHKITKRGQNVTFRCDPISEHNRLYWYRQTLGQGPEFLTYFQNEAQLEKSRLLSDRFSAERPKGSFSTLEIQRTEQGDSAMYLCSSSRDSQPQHFGDGTRLSIL.

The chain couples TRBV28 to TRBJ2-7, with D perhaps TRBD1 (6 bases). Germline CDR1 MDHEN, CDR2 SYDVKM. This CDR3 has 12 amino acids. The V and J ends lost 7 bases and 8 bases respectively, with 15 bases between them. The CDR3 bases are TGTGCCAGCACCCCCCCCGGACAGCAGCAGTACTTC. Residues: CASTPPGQQQYF.

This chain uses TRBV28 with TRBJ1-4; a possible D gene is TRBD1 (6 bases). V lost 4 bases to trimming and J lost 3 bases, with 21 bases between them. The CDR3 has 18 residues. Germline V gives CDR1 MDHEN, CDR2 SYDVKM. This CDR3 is CASSYGGMLGAANEKLFF. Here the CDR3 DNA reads TGTGCCAGCAGTTATGGGGGTATGCTGGGGGCGGCTAATGAAAAACTGTTTTTT.

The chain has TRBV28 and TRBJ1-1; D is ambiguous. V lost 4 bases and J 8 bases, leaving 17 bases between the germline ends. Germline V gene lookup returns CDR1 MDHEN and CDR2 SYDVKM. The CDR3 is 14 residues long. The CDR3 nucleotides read TGTGCCAGCAGTTCCCCCACGGGTAGCGTCGAAGCTTTCTTT. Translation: CASSSPTGSVEAFF. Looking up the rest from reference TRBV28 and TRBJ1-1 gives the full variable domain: DVKVTQSSRYLVKRTGEKVFLECVQDMDHENMFWYRQDPGLGLRLIYFSYDVKMKEKGDIPEGYSVSREKKERFSLILESASTNQTSMYLCASSSPTGSVEAFFGQGTRLTVV.

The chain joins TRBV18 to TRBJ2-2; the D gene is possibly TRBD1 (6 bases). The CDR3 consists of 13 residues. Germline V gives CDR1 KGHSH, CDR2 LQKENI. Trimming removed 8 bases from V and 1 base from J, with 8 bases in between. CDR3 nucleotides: TGTGCCAGCAAGGACAGGAACACCGGGGAGCTGTTTTTT. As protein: CASKDRNTGELFF.

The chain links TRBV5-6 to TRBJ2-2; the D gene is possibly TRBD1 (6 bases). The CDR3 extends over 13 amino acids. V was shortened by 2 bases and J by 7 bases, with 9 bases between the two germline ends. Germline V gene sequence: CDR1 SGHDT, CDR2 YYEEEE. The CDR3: CASSLQGGGELFF. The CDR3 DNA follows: TGTGCCAGCAGCTTACAGGGCGGCGGGGAGCTGTTTTTT.

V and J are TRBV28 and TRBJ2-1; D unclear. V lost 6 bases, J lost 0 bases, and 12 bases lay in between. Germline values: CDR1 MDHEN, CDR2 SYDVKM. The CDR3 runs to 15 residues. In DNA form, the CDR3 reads TGTGCCAGCAGGCAAGACTCGAGCTCCTACAATGAGCAGTTCTTC. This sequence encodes CASRQDSSSYNEQFF.

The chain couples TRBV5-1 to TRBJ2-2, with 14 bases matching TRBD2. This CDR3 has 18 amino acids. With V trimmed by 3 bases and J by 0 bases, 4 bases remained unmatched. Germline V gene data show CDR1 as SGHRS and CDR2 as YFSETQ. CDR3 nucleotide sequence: TGCGCCAGCAGCTCCGGACTAGCGGGGGGACCGAACACCGGGGAGCTGTTTTTT. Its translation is CASSSGLAGGPNTGELFF.

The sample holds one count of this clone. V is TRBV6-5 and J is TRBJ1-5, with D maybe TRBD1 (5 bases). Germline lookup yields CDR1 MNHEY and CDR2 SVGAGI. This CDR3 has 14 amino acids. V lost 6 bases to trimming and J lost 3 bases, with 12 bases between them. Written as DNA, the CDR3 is TGTGCCAGCAGCTACAGACAGTTCAATCAGCCCCAGCATTTT. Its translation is CASSYRQFNQPQHF.

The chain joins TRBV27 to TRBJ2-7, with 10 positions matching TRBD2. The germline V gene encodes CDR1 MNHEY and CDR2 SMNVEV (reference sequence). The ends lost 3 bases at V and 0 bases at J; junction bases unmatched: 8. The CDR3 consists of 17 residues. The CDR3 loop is CASSFQASGGFSYEQYF. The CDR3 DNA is TGTGCCAGCAGTTTTCAAGCTAGCGGGGGTTTCTCCTACGAGCAGTACTTC.

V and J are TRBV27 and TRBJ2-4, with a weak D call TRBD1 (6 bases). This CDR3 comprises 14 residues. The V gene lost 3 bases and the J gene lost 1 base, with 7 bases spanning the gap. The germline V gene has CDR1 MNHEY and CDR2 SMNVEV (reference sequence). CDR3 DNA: TGTGCCAGCAGTTTTACAGGGGCCAAAAACATTCAGTACTTC. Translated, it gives CASSFTGAKNIQYF.

CDR3 in DNA: TGTGCCAGTAGCCTTCTGGCAGAGGGGGTACCCCTCCACTTT. Translated: CASSLLAEGVPLHF. The rearrangement joins TRBV19 to TRBJ1-6; a possible D gene is TRBD1 (6 bases). The CDR3 runs to 14 residues. The germline V gene encodes CDR1 LNHDA and CDR2 SQIVND (reference sequence). V was pared by 6 bases and J by 12 bases, with 18 bases between.

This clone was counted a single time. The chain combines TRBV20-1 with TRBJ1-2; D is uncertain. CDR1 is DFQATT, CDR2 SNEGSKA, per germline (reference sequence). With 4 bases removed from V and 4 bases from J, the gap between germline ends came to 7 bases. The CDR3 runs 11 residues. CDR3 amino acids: CSATEVYGYTF. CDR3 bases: TGCAGTGCTACGGAGGTCTATGGCTACACCTTC.

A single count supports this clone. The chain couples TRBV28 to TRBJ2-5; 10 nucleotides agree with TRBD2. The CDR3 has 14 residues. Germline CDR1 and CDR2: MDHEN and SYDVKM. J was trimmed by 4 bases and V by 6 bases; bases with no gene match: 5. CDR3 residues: CASSRTSGVETQYF. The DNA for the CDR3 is TGTGCCAGCAGCCGGACTAGCGGTGTAGAGACCCAGTACTTC.

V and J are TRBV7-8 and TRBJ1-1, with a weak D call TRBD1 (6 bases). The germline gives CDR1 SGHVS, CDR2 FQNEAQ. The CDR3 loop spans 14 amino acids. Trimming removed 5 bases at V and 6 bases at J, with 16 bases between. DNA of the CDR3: TGTGCCAGCAGCCCCGAACAGGGCAGCCCTGAAGCTTTCTTT. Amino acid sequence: CASSPEQGSPEAFF.

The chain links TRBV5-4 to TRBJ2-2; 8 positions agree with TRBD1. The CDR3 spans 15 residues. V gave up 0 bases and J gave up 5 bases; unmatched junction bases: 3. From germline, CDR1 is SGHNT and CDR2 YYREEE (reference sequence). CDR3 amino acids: CASSLGQGWTGELFF. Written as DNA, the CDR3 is TGTGCCAGCAGCTTGGGACAGGGGTGGACCGGGGAGCTGTTTTTT.

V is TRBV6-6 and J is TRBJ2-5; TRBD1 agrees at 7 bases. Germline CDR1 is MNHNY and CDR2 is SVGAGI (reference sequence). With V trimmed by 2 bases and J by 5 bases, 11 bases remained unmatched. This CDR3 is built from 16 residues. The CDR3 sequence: CASSYRQGQLKETQYF. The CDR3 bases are TGTGCCAGCAGTTACCGACAGGGACAGCTGAAGGAGACCCAGTACTTC.

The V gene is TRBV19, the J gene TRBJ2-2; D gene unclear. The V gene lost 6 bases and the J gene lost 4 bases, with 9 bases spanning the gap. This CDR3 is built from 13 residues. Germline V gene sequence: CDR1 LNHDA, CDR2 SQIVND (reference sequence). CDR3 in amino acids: CASSPEFTGELFF. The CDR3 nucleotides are TGTGCCAGTAGCCCCGAGTTCACCGGGGAGCTGTTTTTT.

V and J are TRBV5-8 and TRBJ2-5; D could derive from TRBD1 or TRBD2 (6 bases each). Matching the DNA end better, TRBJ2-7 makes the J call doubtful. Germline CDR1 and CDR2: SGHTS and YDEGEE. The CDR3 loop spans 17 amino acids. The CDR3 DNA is TGTGCCAGCAGCTTGGGATCATACCAGGGGCAGCGGGACGAGCAGTACTTC. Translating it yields CASSLGSYQGQRDEQYF.